This T cell receptor beta chain was identified in a study of blood T cells in healthy people across ages. This clonotype has only a few counts. Primed by a sample-barcoded 5' primer and a J-beta primer mix, a second PCR proceeded for 7 to 11 cycles. TCRdb ran MiXCR on the 5' RACE reads and lists one entry per CDR3 protein. The data show about 940,000 distinct CDR3 sequences, around 48% seen once. Staff drew 9 to 10 milliliters of peripheral blood from each donor. After removal of 5 bases from V and 5 bases from J, the junction contained 14 bases not matched to a gene. The germline CDR1 and CDR2 sequences are SGHTA and FQGNSA. The CDR3 covers 16 residues.

The V call is TRBV7-2, the J call TRBJ1-2; 7 positions match TRBD1. The sequence came from a man aged 25 to 45 in good health. The sequenced sample consisted of blood. The CDR3 reads CASSRTGTEWIYGYTF. As DNA, the CDR3 is TGTGCCAGCAGCCGTACCGGGACAGAGTGGATTTATGGCTACACCTTC.